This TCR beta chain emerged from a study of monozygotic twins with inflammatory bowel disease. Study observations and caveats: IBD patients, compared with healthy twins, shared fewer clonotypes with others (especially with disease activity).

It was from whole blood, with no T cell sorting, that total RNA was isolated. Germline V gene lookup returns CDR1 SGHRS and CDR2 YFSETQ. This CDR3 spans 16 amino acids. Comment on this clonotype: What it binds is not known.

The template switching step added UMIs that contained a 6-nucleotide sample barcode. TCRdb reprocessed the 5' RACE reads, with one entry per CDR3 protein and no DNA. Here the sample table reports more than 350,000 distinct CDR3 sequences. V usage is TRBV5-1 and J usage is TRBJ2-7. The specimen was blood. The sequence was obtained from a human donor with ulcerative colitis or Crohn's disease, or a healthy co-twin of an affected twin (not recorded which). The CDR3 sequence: CASSLESRSGRYEQYF.